The entry below describes one T cell receptor (beta chain). Its matching antigen is unknown. Blood sampling took place at baseline, cycle 4 day 1, and cycle 7 day 1. Method: immunoSEQ multiplex PCR; TCRdb's copy keeps in-frame clones and lacks some. Found here are fewer than 15,000 clones, over 70% of them singletons; the top ten hold about 35%. The entry originates in a study of OX40 agonist ivuxolimab in advanced cancers. Whole-study context: Prior therapy, whether anti-PD-1, anti-PD-L1 or anti-CTLA-4, was allowed, and 40% had some. Points from the study as a whole: Among the lowest levels of clonal expansion were found in partial responders at 0.1-3.0 mg/kg.

The source was CD4+ or CD8+ T cells sorted from blood, collected in a trial of the OX40 agonist ivuxolimab. The source of this sequence is an adult with an advanced solid tumor such as melanoma, head and neck, liver or kidney cancer.

In DNA form, the CDR3 reads TGTGCCAGCAGCGGGGCCAGCCAAGAGACCCAGTACTTC. Translation gives CASSGASQETQYF. The chain combines TRBV9 with TRBJ2-5; no firm D call. The CDR3 covers 13 residues. Trimming shortened V by 3 bases and J by 1 base, and 7 bases separated the two germline ends. CDR1 and CDR2 from the germline V gene are SGDLS and YYNGEE. The whole variable domain, remainder taken from reference TRBV9 and TRBJ2-5, is DSGVTQTPKHLITATGQRVTLRCSPRSGDLSVYWYQQSLDQGLQFLIQYYNGEERAKGNILERFSAQQFPDLHSELNLSSLELGDSALYFCASSGASQETQYFGPGTRLLVL.